The 3 T cell receptor beta chains below were found in one sample sequenced in a study of T-cell reconstitution after alpha-beta-depleted transplantation in children. TCRbeta library preparation incorporated unique molecular identifiers. TCRdb re-analysed the PCR reads in MiXCR, keeping a single row per CDR3 protein. This sample has approximately 490,000 distinct CDR3 sequences, with under 15% found just once. The sequencing here drew on PBMCs from the stem cell graft donor, taken from the stem cell graft. Source of these receptors: a human donor who donated a stem cell graft to a child with combined immunodeficiency.

The sample holds a few counts of this clonotype. The chain links TRBV27 to TRBJ1-5; D remains ambiguous. The CDR3 has 15 amino acids. Germline V gene data show CDR1 as MNHEY and CDR2 as SMNVEV (reference sequence). Trimming removed 5 bases from V and 0 bases from J, with 11 bases in between. The CDR3 loop reads CASSIPPVSNQPQHF. For the CDR3, the DNA is TGTGCCAGCAGTATCCCCCCTGTTAGCAATCAGCCCCAGCATTTT.

CDR3 sequence: CSVTKGGMGTEAFF. Written as DNA, the CDR3 is TGCAGCGTGACTAAAGGGGGTATGGGCACTGAAGCTTTCTTT. The chain is built from TRBV29-1 and TRBJ1-1, with D perhaps TRBD1 (6 bases). CDR3 size: 14 residues. V was clipped by 6 bases and J by 4 bases, with 18 bases between them. Germline values: CDR1 SQVTM, CDR2 ANQGSEA.

This chain connects TRBV28 to TRBJ2-7, with 8 bases fitting TRBD2. The CDR3 length is 14 residues. The germline gives CDR1 MDHEN, CDR2 SYDVKM. V gave up 6 bases and J gave up 3 bases; unmatched junction bases: 7. The chain's CDR3 is CASRPTSGRYEQYF. The CDR3 bases are TGTGCCAGCAGGCCAACTAGCGGTCGCTACGAGCAGTACTTC.